This is a list of T cell receptor beta chains from one sample in a study of T-cell memory formation after mild COVID-19. MiXCR, run by TCRdb on the 5' RACE reads, gives a single entry per CDR3 protein. The sample holds about 57,000 distinct CDR3 sequences; 12% are singletons and the top ten take about 22%. Input material: PBMCs or a T cell subset sorted from them (not recorded which). The receptors were gathered from a man in his late teens or twenties who had mild COVID-19 (a few samples of this study predate the infection). Cell type and time point are not known. Both conserved end residues are part of each CDR3. A D gene is named only where the DNA matches it firmly. The size field is filled for only some rows; it gives once, few, many or a size class.

CDR3nt: TGCAGTGCTAGGATCGGGACTAGGAACACTGAAGCTTTCTTT
CDR3aa: CSARIGTRNTEAFF
abundance: -
d_gene: -
len: 14
j_gene: TRBJ1-1
v_gene: TRBV20-1

CDR3nt: TGTGCCAGCTCACCAGGGACGGGCGGGTTTGCCCGAGGCATTCAGTACTTC
CDR3aa: CASSPGTGGFARGIQYF
abundance: -
d_gene: -
len: 17
j_gene: TRBJ2-4
v_gene: TRBV18

CDR3nt: TGTGCTAGTGGTTTGCCCACGAATGGGACAGGGGGCTACAATGAGCAGTTCTTC
CDR3aa: CASGLPTNGTGGYNEQFF
abundance: -
d_gene: TRBD1
len: 18
j_gene: TRBJ2-1
v_gene: TRBV12-5

CDR3nt: TGTGCCAGCAGTTTCCAGGGTACCAATCAGCCCCAGCATTTT
CDR3aa: CASSFQGTNQPQHF
abundance: -
d_gene: -
len: 14
j_gene: TRBJ1-5
v_gene: TRBV12-3/TRBV12-4

CDR3nt: TGTGCCAGCAGTTCTACTCAGGGGGTCCCCCTCCACTTT
CDR3aa: CASSSTQGVPLHF
abundance: once
d_gene: TRBD1
len: 13
j_gene: TRBJ1-6
v_gene: TRBV6-1

CDR3nt: TGTGCCAGCAGTGGCCTAGCGTGGGCCGGCACAGATACGCAGTATTTT
CDR3aa: CASSGLAWAGTDTQYF
abundance: -
d_gene: -
len: 16
j_gene: TRBJ2-3
v_gene: TRBV2

CDR3nt: TGTGCCAGCAGCCAAGATAGGAACCAGACGAACACCGGGGAGCTGTTTTTT
CDR3aa: CASSQDRNQTNTGELFF
abundance: many
d_gene: -
len: 17
j_gene: TRBJ2-2
v_gene: TRBV4-2

CDR3nt: TGTGCCAGCAGCTTAGCAGGTAGCTCCTACAATGAGCAGTTCTTC
CDR3aa: CASSLAGSSYNEQFF
abundance: -
d_gene: -
len: 15
j_gene: TRBJ2-1
v_gene: TRBV7-6

CDR3nt: TGTGCCAGCAGTCCTCAGGTAGGGGCCTTGAACACTGAAGCTTTCTTT
CDR3aa: CASSPQVGALNTEAFF
abundance: few
d_gene: -
len: 16
j_gene: TRBJ1-1
v_gene: TRBV12-3/TRBV12-4

CDR3nt: TGTGCCAGCAGCGGTTCAATAGATACGCAGTATTTT
CDR3aa: CASSGSIDTQYF
abundance: many
d_gene: -
len: 12
j_gene: TRBJ2-3
v_gene: TRBV7-2

CDR3nt: TGTGCCAGCAGCGCTCTCAACACAGATACGCAGTATTTT
CDR3aa: CASSALNTDTQYF
abundance: many
d_gene: -
len: 13
j_gene: TRBJ2-3
v_gene: TRBV9

CDR3nt: TGCGCCAGCAGCCAACAAACCCTCCCGACTGAAGCTTTCTTT
CDR3aa: CASSQQTLPTEAFF
abundance: few
d_gene: -
len: 14
j_gene: TRBJ1-1
v_gene: TRBV4-1

CDR3nt: TGTGCCACCTCCACAGCTGGGGCCAACGTCCTGACTTTC
CDR3aa: CATSTAGANVLTF
abundance: -
d_gene: -
len: 13
j_gene: TRBJ2-6
v_gene: TRBV24-1

CDR3nt: TGTGCCAGCACCACTTACCGTGCGGGGGGCCGTGGTACGCAGTATTTT
CDR3aa: CASTTYRAGGRGTQYF
abundance: -
d_gene: TRBD2
len: 16
j_gene: TRBJ2-3
v_gene: TRBV7-8

CDR3nt: TGTGCCAGTAGTCCTAAGACCCGGATCGCTAATGAAAAACTGTTTTTT
CDR3aa: CASSPKTRIANEKLFF
abundance: few
d_gene: -
len: 16
j_gene: TRBJ1-4
v_gene: TRBV19

CDR3nt: TGCAGTGCTAGTTCGTCCGGGGGCGCGGACACCATATATTTT
CDR3aa: CSASSSGGADTIYF
abundance: -
d_gene: -
len: 14
j_gene: TRBJ1-3
v_gene: TRBV20-1

CDR3nt: TGTGCCAGCTCACCATCGGACAGGGCCCAAGAGACCCAGTACTTC
CDR3aa: CASSPSDRAQETQYF
abundance: many
d_gene: TRBD1
len: 15
j_gene: TRBJ2-5
v_gene: TRBV18

CDR3nt: TGCGCCAGCAGCTTGGCCAGGGCCGGGGAGCTGTTTTTT
CDR3aa: CASSLARAGELFF
abundance: few
d_gene: -
len: 13
j_gene: TRBJ2-2
v_gene: TRBV5-1

CDR3nt: TGTGCCAGCAGCTCCCGCTGGGCGGGCAGCTCTGGAAACACCATATATTTT
CDR3aa: CASSSRWAGSSGNTIYF
abundance: many
d_gene: -
len: 17
j_gene: TRBJ1-3
v_gene: TRBV11-2

CDR3nt: TGTGCCAGCAGCCTCCCCTGGGCAGGGATGGGAGAGACCCAGTACTTC
CDR3aa: CASSLPWAGMGETQYF
abundance: -
d_gene: -
len: 16
j_gene: TRBJ2-5
v_gene: TRBV7-2

CDR3nt: TGTGCCAGCAGCCAATCGGGGGGGACGAACACTGAAGCTTTCTTT
CDR3aa: CASSQSGGTNTEAFF
abundance: few
d_gene: -
len: 15
j_gene: TRBJ1-1
v_gene: TRBV7-8

CDR3nt: TGTGCCAGCAGCCGGGACAGGATCTACTATGAGCAGTTCTTC
CDR3aa: CASSRDRIYYEQFF
abundance: -
d_gene: TRBD1
len: 14
j_gene: TRBJ2-1
v_gene: TRBV5-6

CDR3nt: TGTGCCAGCAGCCCCGAAGCGTTCATGAACACTGAAGCTTTCTTT
CDR3aa: CASSPEAFMNTEAFF
abundance: -
d_gene: -
len: 15
j_gene: TRBJ1-1
v_gene: TRBV7-9

CDR3nt: TGTGCCAGCAGCCCCAGCAGTAAGGGGGTCGGCACAGATACGCAGTATTTT
CDR3aa: CASSPSSKGVGTDTQYF
abundance: many
d_gene: -
len: 17
j_gene: TRBJ2-3
v_gene: TRBV12-3/TRBV12-4

CDR3nt: TGTGCCAGCAGCCAAGAGGGGACAGGGGTCTATGGCTACACCTTC
CDR3aa: CASSQEGTGVYGYTF
abundance: few
d_gene: TRBD1
len: 15
j_gene: TRBJ1-2
v_gene: TRBV4-2

CDR3nt: TGCGCCAGCAGCGCCTTCACTAGCGGGGCTGGAAATGAGCAGTTCTTC
CDR3aa: CASSAFTSGAGNEQFF
abundance: many
d_gene: TRBD2
len: 16
j_gene: TRBJ2-1
v_gene: TRBV5-1

CDR3nt: TGCGCCAGCAGCTTCGGGGGGCCGACAGATACGCAGTATTTT
CDR3aa: CASSFGGPTDTQYF
abundance: many
d_gene: -
len: 14
j_gene: TRBJ2-3
v_gene: TRBV5-1

CDR3nt: TGTGCCAGCAGCTTAGAGTACCAAAGCACAGATACGCAGTATTTT
CDR3aa: CASSLEYQSTDTQYF
abundance: -
d_gene: -
len: 15
j_gene: TRBJ2-3
v_gene: TRBV7-2

CDR3nt: TGTGCCAGCAGCTTAGGACCGGGAGAAATCACTGAAGCTTTCTTT
CDR3aa: CASSLGPGEITEAFF
abundance: -
d_gene: -
len: 15
j_gene: TRBJ1-1
v_gene: TRBV7-2

CDR3nt: TGCAGCGTTCGTTTCGGGGCACTGAACACCGGGGAGCTGTTTTTT
CDR3aa: CSVRFGALNTGELFF
abundance: few
d_gene: -
len: 15
j_gene: TRBJ2-2
v_gene: TRBV29-1

CDR3nt: TGTGCCAGCAGTTACTCGTATAGGGTTGCGGACTATGGCTACACCTTC
CDR3aa: CASSYSYRVADYGYTF
abundance: few
d_gene: -
len: 16
j_gene: TRBJ1-2
v_gene: TRBV6-5

CDR3nt: TGTGCCAGCAGTTTATGGGGCCGGGGGGACTATGGCTACACCTTC
CDR3aa: CASSLWGRGDYGYTF
abundance: -
d_gene: -
len: 15
j_gene: TRBJ1-2
v_gene: TRBV12-3/TRBV12-4

CDR3nt: TGCAGTGCTAGAGTGGCAGGGGGCAGGGACACCATATATTTT
CDR3aa: CSARVAGGRDTIYF
abundance: many
d_gene: TRBD1
len: 14
j_gene: TRBJ1-3
v_gene: TRBV20-1

CDR3nt: TGTGCCAGCAGCAAGGTGGAGGGGACTTATAGCAATCAGCCCCAGCATTTT
CDR3aa: CASSKVEGTYSNQPQHF
abundance: many
d_gene: -
len: 17
j_gene: TRBJ1-5
v_gene: TRBV7-8

CDR3nt: TGTGCCAGCAGCTTACTGGAGAACACTGAAGCTTTCTTT
CDR3aa: CASSLLENTEAFF
abundance: few
d_gene: -
len: 13
j_gene: TRBJ1-1
v_gene: TRBV7-7

CDR3nt: TGTGCCAGCAGCGAGGAGGACAGTGTGGAGACCCAGTACTTC
CDR3aa: CASSEEDSVETQYF
abundance: -
d_gene: -
len: 14
j_gene: TRBJ2-5
v_gene: TRBV9

CDR3nt: TGCGCCAGCAGCTTCGCCGGGGGAATGAACACTGAAGCTTTCTTT
CDR3aa: CASSFAGGMNTEAFF
abundance: -
d_gene: -
len: 15
j_gene: TRBJ1-1
v_gene: TRBV5-1